This T cell receptor beta chain emerged from a study of PD-L1 blockade in urothelial cancer. Time point indicated: pretreatment peripheral blood. Measured with immunoSEQ multiplex PCR; TCRdb has only the in-frame clones, and not every one. The sample carries 45,000 to 60,000 clones, approximately 85% recorded once. V was clipped by 0 bases and J by 1 base; unmatched bases: 5. This CDR3 region has 16 residues. Germline loops: CDR1 MNHEY, CDR2 SVGAGI. This clone has only a few counts. The clonotype comes from a man aged 50 to 60 with urothelial cancer. V is TRBV6-5 and J is TRBJ1-2, with TRBD1 identical over 7 bases. The starting material was PBMCs, obtained around atezolizumab (anti-PD-L1) treatment. The CDR3 region has the DNA TGTGCCAGCAGTTACTCGGGGACAGCTCTTAACTATGGCTACACCTTC. Residues: CASSYSGTALNYGYTF.